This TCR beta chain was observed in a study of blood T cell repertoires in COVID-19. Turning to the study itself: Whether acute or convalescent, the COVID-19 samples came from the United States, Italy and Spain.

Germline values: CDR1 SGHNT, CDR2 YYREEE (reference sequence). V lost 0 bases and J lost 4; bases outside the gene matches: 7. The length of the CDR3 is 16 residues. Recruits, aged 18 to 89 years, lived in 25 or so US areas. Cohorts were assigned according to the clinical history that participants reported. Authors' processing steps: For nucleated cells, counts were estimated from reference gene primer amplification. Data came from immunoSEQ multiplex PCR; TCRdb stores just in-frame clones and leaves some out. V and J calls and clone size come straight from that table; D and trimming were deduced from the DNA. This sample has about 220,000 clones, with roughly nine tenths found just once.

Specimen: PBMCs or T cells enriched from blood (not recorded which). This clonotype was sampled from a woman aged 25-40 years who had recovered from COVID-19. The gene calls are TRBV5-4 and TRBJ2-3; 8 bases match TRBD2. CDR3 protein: CASSLEAGGASDTQYF. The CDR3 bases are TGTGCCAGCAGCTTGGAAGCCGGGGGGGCATCAGATACGCAGTATTTT.